This T cell receptor (beta chain) was recorded in a study of PD-L1 blockade in urothelial cancer (dated by TCRdb to the late 2010s). For the wider study: Therapy was started in 2014 for all patients, and atezolizumab 1,200 mg was administered intravenously every 3 weeks. About 90% of the roughly 29 patients were identified as males with urothelial cancer of bladder origin, and a prior smoking history was reported by 18 of 29 patients. The study was an exploratory multi-omic analysis of somatic, immune and clinical correlates of response to PD-L1 blockade with atezolizumab in urothelial cancer. Pretreatment tumor samples, along with matched peripheral blood collected serially before and after atezolizumab treatment, underwent TCR sequencing. In the same patients, whole exome sequencing and RNA sequencing of pretreatment tumors were performed in addition to TCR sequencing. Durable clinical benefit was defined as progression-free survival longer than 6 months, and TCR features were also tested against progression-free and overall survival. Pretreatment blood TCR-seq was available for 30 or so patients, at least one posttreatment blood collection was obtained for approximately 25 patients, and tumor TCR-seq was available for approximately 25 patients. An ECOG performance status of 0 or 1 was recorded for the patients, and 0 to 3 prior chemotherapy regimens had been received by the patients. Blood samples were analyzed 3 weeks after the start of treatment (second dose) and 6 weeks after the start of treatment. Blood samples gave median yields of around 140,000 T cells and around 88,000 unique TCRs, along with a median clonality of 0.080. Some ten patients reached durable clinical benefit, while some 20 patients did not. The investigation overall reported the following: Because the sample size was small (n ≈ 27) and many exploratory analyses were performed, the results are intended to be hypothesis-generating. A pretreatment peripheral blood TCR clonality below the median was linked to improved progression-free and overall survival. Among patients with durable benefit, tumor-associated TCR clones showed greater expansion in peripheral blood 3 weeks after treatment started (n ≈ 22, p = 0.022).

The time point label, as the study defines it: pretreatment peripheral blood. A total of 25 to 35 patients with locally advanced or metastatic urothelial carcinoma, treated at Memorial Sloan Kettering on a trial protocol, made up the cohort. Peripheral blood mononuclear cells were collected pretreatment and during treatment, with between 1 and 8 total time points per patient. The Qiagen DNeasy Blood extraction kit was used to purify genomic DNA from total PBMCs and tumor samples. PBMCs were collected pretreatment and during treatment, and were isolated and stored as previously described. Remarks on this clone: Its antigen target is currently unknown. No clone much larger than this one lies a single base away; base qualities are absent.

From cysteine to phenylalanine, the CDR3 is 15 amino acids long. The DNA shown is the 45-base CDR3, in frame from base 1. For CDR1 and CDR2, the germline V gene (reference sequence) lists LNHDA and SQIVND. Relative to germline, V is 1 base shorter and J is 0 bases shorter, with 7 bases between their ends. Synthetic TCR analog templates were spiked into each PCR to estimate absolute template abundance from read counts. TCRbeta CDR3 regions were amplified from genomic DNA with bias-controlled V and J gene primers using the immunoSEQ assay. Sequencing of rearranged TCRbeta segments was performed at approximately 20X coverage. In the authors' own workflow: Sequencing errors were corrected by clustering, and CDR3s were annotated against IMGT so that V, D and J genes could be assigned. Downstream analyses used only productive TCRbeta rearrangements, leaving out any out-of-frame or stop-codon sequences. Clonality was computed as one minus Shannon entropy normalized by the log of the number of unique productive sequences. Fisher's exact test with Benjamini-Hochberg correction, using a cutoff of adjusted p below 0.01, was how clones that differed between time points or between blood and tumor were identified. TCRdb carries this immuneACCESS record with in-frame sequences only. Its versions omit some clonotypes, under half of them owing to an unresolved V gene in the studies checked, with the rest unexplained. The DNA was the basis for D and trimming; V, J and clone size are from that table. For this sample the table gives some 46,000 clones, of which approximately 80% were detected only once. Around 15% of the sample belongs to the ten largest clones.

The receptor was derived from a man between 60 and 70 years old with urothelial cancer. The specimen comprised PBMCs, sampled around atezolizumab (anti-PD-L1) treatment. The chain joins TRBV19 to TRBJ2-1; the D region possibly corresponds to TRBD1 (5 bases align). Read as DNA, the sequence is TGTGCCAGTAGTATAGGACAGAGCTCCTACAATGAGCAGTTCTTC. Protein translation: CASSIGQSSYNEQFF.